Presented here are 16 T cell receptor beta chains from one specimen sequenced in a study of T-cell memory formation after mild COVID-19. TCRdb re-called the 5' RACE reads through MiXCR, storing one row per CDR3 protein. The sample shows just under 550,000 distinct CDR3 sequences, over 20% of them seen only once. Sequenced: PBMCs or a T cell subset sorted from them (not recorded which). All receptors come from an adult woman who had mild COVID-19 (a few samples of this study predate the infection). Cell type and time point are not known.

This clonotype has a handful of counts. CDR3 in DNA: TGTGCCAGCATGGGGATCCAAGAGACCCAGTACTTC. Its translation: CASMGIQETQYF. This sequence joins TRBV12-3 or TRBV12-4 and TRBJ2-5, with no clear D. Trimming cost V 7 bases and J 1 base, with 7 bases left between them. This CDR3 has 12 amino acids.

This CDR3 is CASSFPGGSSYEQYF. The CDR3 DNA reads TGTGCCAGCAGTTTTCCAGGGGGGAGCTCCTACGAGCAGTACTTC. The V and J genes are TRBV12-3 or TRBV12-4 and TRBJ2-7; D may be TRBD1 (7 bases). This CDR3 is built from 15 residues. With 3 bases removed from V and 0 bases from J, the gap between germline ends came to 12 bases.

The chain uses TRBV24-1 and TRBJ1-2; D is unresolved. The CDR3 has 13 residues. V was pared by 4 bases and J by 4 bases, with 9 bases between. Germline CDR1 reads KGHDR; CDR2 reads SFDVKD. The chain's CDR3 is CATSDSLTYGYTF. CDR3 nucleotide sequence: TGTGCCACCAGTGACTCCCTCACCTATGGCTACACCTTC.

This clonotype was observed a handful of times. The V and J genes are TRBV7-9 and TRBJ2-1; D gene ambiguous. V was shortened by 3 bases and J by 3 bases, with 12 bases between the two germline ends. Germline values: CDR1 SEHNR, CDR2 FQNEAQ (reference sequence). This CDR3 has 15 residues. The CDR3 loop is CASSFMTRYYNEQFF. CDR3 DNA sequence: TGTGCCAGCAGCTTCATGACAAGGTACTACAATGAGCAGTTCTTC.

This clonotype was counted between two and nine times. The chain employs TRBV7-9 and TRBJ1-1; D not certain. V gave up 0 bases and J gave up 9 bases, with 14 bases separating them. The CDR3 is 14 amino acids. CDR1 and CDR2 from the germline V gene are SEHNR and FQNEAQ (reference sequence). The CDR3 is CASSLAAGEQKAFF. The CDR3 region has the DNA TGTGCCAGCAGCTTAGCGGCAGGCGAGCAAAAAGCTTTCTTT.

The gene calls are TRBV20-1 and TRBJ2-1, with D possibly called TRBD1 or TRBD2 (7 bases each). Germline CDR1 is DFQATT and CDR2 is SNEGSKA (reference sequence). The CDR3 loop spans 15 amino acids. Trimming took off 0 bases at V and 4 bases at J, with 13 bases between the two ends. CDR3 residues: CSARDAQGGYNEQFF. The CDR3 DNA reads as TGCAGTGCTAGAGACGCCCAGGGGGGGTACAATGAGCAGTTCTTC.

The rearrangement joins TRBV3-1 to TRBJ1-2; D call uncertain. Per germline, CDR1 LGHDT and CDR2 YNNKEL (reference sequence). Trimming stripped 2 bases from V and 0 bases from J, with 4 bases between. This CDR3 contains 13 residues. DNA for the CDR3: TGTGCCAGCAGCCAATTCCCTAACTATGGCTACACCTTC. Residues: CASSQFPNYGYTF. Combining the CDR3 with reference TRBV3-1 and TRBJ1-2 gives the whole variable domain DTAVSQTPKYLVTQMGNDKSIKCEQNLGHDTMYWYKQDSKKFLKIMFSYNNKELIINETVPNRFSPKSPDKAHLNLHINSLELGDSAVYFCASSQFPNYGYTFGSGTRLTVV.

This clonotype was seen more than once but under ten times. The V gene is TRBV18, the J gene TRBJ1-5; D is ambiguous. Germline V gene lookup returns CDR1 KGHSH and CDR2 LQKENI. V lost 3 bases and J lost 3, with 9 bases in between. The CDR3 has 14 amino acids. Here the CDR3 DNA reads TGTGCCAGCTCACCGGCGGGCTCCAATCAGCCCCAGCATTTT. Amino acid sequence: CASSPAGSNQPQHF.

The rearrangement joins TRBV6-2 or TRBV6-3 to TRBJ2-7; TRBD1 matches 7 bases. The J segment lost 1 base and the V segment lost 7 bases, leaving 7 bases of the junction unmatched. This CDR3 comprises 14 residues. CDR1 and CDR2 (germline): MNHEY, SVGEGT. The CDR3, as DNA: TGTGCCAGCACCGATCCGGGACAGTCCTACGAGCAGTACTTC. Protein product: CASTDPGQSYEQYF.

The chain joins TRBV12-3 or TRBV12-4 to TRBJ2-5; possibly TRBD1 for D (5 bases). The CDR3 has 15 amino acids. Trimming took 1 base from V and 0 from J, leaving 9 bases between them. The CDR3 here is CASSLGTQYQETQYF. In DNA form, the CDR3 reads TGTGCCAGCAGTTTAGGGACACAGTACCAAGAGACCCAGTACTTC.

This clonotype has just a few counts. V is TRBV11-3 and J is TRBJ2-1, with D maybe TRBD2 (5 bases). Trimming stripped 5 bases from V and 9 bases from J, with 14 bases between. Germline V gene sequence: CDR1 SGHNT, CDR2 YENEEA. CDR3 length equals 13 residues. The CDR3 DNA sequence: TGTGCCAGCAGCACCATAGCGAGGACTGAGCAGTTCTTC. This gives the protein CASSTIARTEQFF.

Notes on this clonotype: The junction and the germline gene differ at one end; a read error may be behind it. The chain couples TRBV4-1 to TRBJ2-3, with D unclear. Per the germline V gene, CDR1 is MGHRA and CDR2 is YSYEKL. The CDR3 is made up of 14 amino acids. The CDR3 region has the DNA TGCGCCAGCGGCCAAGGGTTAGACACAGATACGCAGTATTTT. Its protein product is CASGQGLDTDTQYF.

This clonotype came up a few times. The chain combines TRBV27 with TRBJ1-1, with D possibly matching TRBD1 (5 bases). The V and J ends lost 0 bases and 5 bases respectively, with 10 bases between them. CDR1 MNHEY and CDR2 SMNVEV come from the germline V gene (reference sequence). There are 14 residues in the CDR3. DNA of the CDR3: TGTGCCAGCAGTTTATCCAGCGGGGGTACTGAAGCTTTCTTT. Translated: CASSLSSGGTEAFF.

This chain uses TRBV6-2 or TRBV6-3 with TRBJ2-7; 10 nucleotides agree with TRBD2. From germline, CDR1 is MNHEY and CDR2 SVGEGT. Trimming cost V 7 bases and J 3 bases; bases outside gene matches: 9. The CDR3 totals 15 residues. The CDR3: CASTTTGTSVYEQYF. CDR3 DNA: TGTGCCAGCACCACTACCGGGACTAGCGTCTACGAGCAGTACTTC.

The rearrangement links TRBV2 to TRBJ2-5, with TRBD2 matching 14 bases. Germline V gives CDR1 SNHLY, CDR2 FYNNEI. The CDR3 loop spans 15 amino acids. The V gene end was trimmed by 6 bases and the J gene end by 3 bases; junction bases not matched to a gene: 3. DNA of the CDR3: TGTGCCAGCAGCCGACTAGCGGGGGGGAAAGAGACCCAGTACTTC. Residues: CASSRLAGGKETQYF.

This clonotype was observed a handful of times. A junction boundary mismatches the germline segment, possibly from a read error. The CDR3 loop reads CASSLGVRGSDEQFF. In nucleotides, the CDR3 is TGTGCTAGCAGCTTAGGGGTTCGAGGGAGCGATGAGCAGTTCTTC. The chain carries TRBV7-7 and TRBJ2-1; D tentatively fits TRBD1 or TRBD2 (5 bases each). Germline V gene sequence: CDR1 SSHAT, CDR2 FNYEAQ (reference sequence). The CDR3 sequence is 15 residues long.